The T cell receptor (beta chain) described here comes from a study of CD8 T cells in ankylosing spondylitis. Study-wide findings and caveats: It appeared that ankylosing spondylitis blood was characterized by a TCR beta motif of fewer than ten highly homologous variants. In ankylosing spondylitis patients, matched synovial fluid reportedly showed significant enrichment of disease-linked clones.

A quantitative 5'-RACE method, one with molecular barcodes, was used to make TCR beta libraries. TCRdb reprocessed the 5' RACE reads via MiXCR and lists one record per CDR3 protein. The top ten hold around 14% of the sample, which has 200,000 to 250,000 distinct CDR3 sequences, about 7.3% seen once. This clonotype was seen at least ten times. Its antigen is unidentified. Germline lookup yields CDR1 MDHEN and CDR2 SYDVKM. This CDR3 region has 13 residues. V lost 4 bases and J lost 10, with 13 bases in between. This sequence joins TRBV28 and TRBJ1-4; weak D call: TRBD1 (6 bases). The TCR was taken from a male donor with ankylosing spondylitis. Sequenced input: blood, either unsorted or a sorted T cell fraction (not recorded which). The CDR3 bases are TGTGCCAGCAGTTCCAGGGGAGGGGGAAAACTGTTTTTT. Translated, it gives CASSSRGGGKLFF. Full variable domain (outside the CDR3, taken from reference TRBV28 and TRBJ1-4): DVKVTQSSRYLVKRTGEKVFLECVQDMDHENMFWYRQDPGLGLRLIYFSYDVKMKEKGDIPEGYSVSREKKERFSLILESASTNQTSMYLCASSSRGGGKLFFGSGTQLSVL.